The clone carrying this T cell receptor (beta chain) was observed at least ten times. Its antigen remains unidentified. Gene names are mouse gene names. The missing CDR3 end, 4 residues past where the read stops, is filled in from the germline J gene. Sequencing relied on a cDNA template that was reverse transcribed from extracted RNA. Produced via immunoSEQ multiplex PCR; TCRdb's table is partial and in-frame only. The record shows about 300,000 clones for this sample, with no singletons present. The CDR3 has 14 amino acids. V dropped 4 bases and J dropped 1; count of bases not matched to a gene: 0. Per the germline V gene, CDR1 is LGHNA and CDR2 is YNLKQL (reference sequence). The data were obtained in a study of CD8+ T cells in alopecia areata. Looking at the study overall: Grafted skin came from C3H/HeJ donors with spontaneous alopecia (roughly 6-13 months old) and was placed on roughly 7-10-week-old female C3H/HeJ mice.

Sorting used CD4, CD8alpha, NKG2D, NKG2ACE and other markers on pooled cutaneous lymph node cells. Whole-study findings and limits: Sharing of TCR sequences between patients (possibly for HLA-related reasons) was less clear than in mice. Scalp samples also yield sequences from resident alphabeta T cells of normal skin. For lesional scalp, especially alopecia totalis/universalis, clonality was higher than in normal scalp.

The chain uses TRBV5 and TRBJ2-1, with 8 bases identical to TRBD1. The sequencing input was CD4+ T cells sorted from a lymph node. The TCR sequence derives from a C3H/HeJ mouse with alopecia areata. The strain's MHC haplotype is H2-k. This chain's CDR3 is CASSRQGNYAEQFF. The CDR3 bases that were read are TGTGCCAGCAGCCGACAGGGGAACTATGCT.